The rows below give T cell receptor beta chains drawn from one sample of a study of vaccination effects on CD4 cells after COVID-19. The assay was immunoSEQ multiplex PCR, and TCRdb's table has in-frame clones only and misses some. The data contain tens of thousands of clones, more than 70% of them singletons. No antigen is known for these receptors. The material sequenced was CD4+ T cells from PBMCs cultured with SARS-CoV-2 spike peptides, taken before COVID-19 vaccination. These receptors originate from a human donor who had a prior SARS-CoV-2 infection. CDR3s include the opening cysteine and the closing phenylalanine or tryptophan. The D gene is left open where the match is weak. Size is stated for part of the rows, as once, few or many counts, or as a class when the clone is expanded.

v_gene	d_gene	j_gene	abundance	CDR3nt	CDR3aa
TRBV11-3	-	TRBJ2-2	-	TGTGCCAGCAGCCGTCATACCACCGGGGAGCTGTTTTTT	CASSRHTTGELFF
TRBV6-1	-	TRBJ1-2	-	TGTGCCAGCAGTGAGGACACACACTATGGCTACACCTTC	CASSEDTHYGYTF
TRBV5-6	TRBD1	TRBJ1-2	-	TGTGCCAGCAGCCAAGACAGGGGGCGAGGTGGCTACACCTTC	CASSQDRGRGGYTF
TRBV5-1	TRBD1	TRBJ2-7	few	TGCGCCAGCAGCTCGGGACAGGGGCTCCGGGAGCAGTACTTC	CASSSGQGLREQYF
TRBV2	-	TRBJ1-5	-	TGTGCCAGCAGCAGGGACAACAATCAGCCCCAGCATTTT	CASSRDNNQPQHF
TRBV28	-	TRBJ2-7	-	TGTGCCAGCAGGCATGGACAGCTAAGCTCCTACGAGCAGTACTTC	CASRHGQLSSYEQYF
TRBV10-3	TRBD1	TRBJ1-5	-	TGTGCCATCAGTCACAGGGGGGATCAGCCCCAGCATTTT	CAISHRGDQPQHF
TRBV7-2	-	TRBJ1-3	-	TGTGCCAGCAGCTTAGCCGACAGGTGTAATTGGAAACACCATATATTT	CASSLADRCNWKHHIF
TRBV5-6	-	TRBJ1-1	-	TGTGCCAGCAGCTTGAACAGAAGAAGAATTGAAGCTTTCTTT	CASSLNRRRIEAFF
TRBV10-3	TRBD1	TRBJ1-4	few	TGTGCCATCAGTGAGTCGGTAGGGGGCGCGGAAAAACTGTTTTTT	CAISESVGGAEKLFF
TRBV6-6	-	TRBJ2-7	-	TGTGCCAGCAGTCGAAAAGAGGGGCGATCACCCTACGAGCAGTACTTC	CASSRKEGRSPYEQYF
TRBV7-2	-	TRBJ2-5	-	TGTGCCAGCAGCTTAGGTCCTCTAGAGACCCAGTACTTC	CASSLGPLETQYF
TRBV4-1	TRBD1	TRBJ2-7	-	TGCGCCAGCAGCCGGACAGGGGACTACGAGCAGTACTTC	CASSRTGDYEQYF
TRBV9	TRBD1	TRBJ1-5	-	TGTGCCAGCCCGGGACAGGTAAATCAGCCCCAGCATTTT	CASPGQVNQPQHF
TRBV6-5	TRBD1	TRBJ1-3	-	TGTGCCAGCAGTTCTACAGGGGCTGGAAACACCATATATTTT	CASSSTGAGNTIYF
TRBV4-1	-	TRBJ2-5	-	TGCGCCAGCAGCCCGGTTGGGGGACACCAAGAGACCCAGTACTTC	CASSPVGGHQETQYF
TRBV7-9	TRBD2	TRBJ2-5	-	TGTGCCAGCAGCCGGTGGGGGACTAGAATAGGTTCACAGGAGACCCAGTACTTC	CASSRWGTRIGSQETQYF
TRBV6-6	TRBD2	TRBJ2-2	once	TGTGCCAGCAGTCCCATGACCCTAGCGGGGGAAAACACCGGGGAGCTGTTTTTT	CASSPMTLAGENTGELFF
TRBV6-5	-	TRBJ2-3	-	TGTGCCAGCAGTTACGGGTTCACAGATACGCAGTATTTT	CASSYGFTDTQYF
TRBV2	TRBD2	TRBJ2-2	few	TGTGCCAGCAGTGAAGCCTCGCGCAGGACTAGCGCCGGGGAGCTGTTTTTT	CASSEASRRTSAGELFF
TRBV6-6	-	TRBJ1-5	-	TGTGCCAGCAGTTACTCGATCTGGAATAGCAATCAGCCCCAGCATTTT	CASSYSIWNSNQPQHF
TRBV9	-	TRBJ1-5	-	TGTGCCAGCAGCGACTCAGATGAAATAGTGGGGCGACCGGTTTATCCGGAAAGCAATCAGCCCCAGCATTTT	CASSDSDEIVGRPVYPESNQPQHF
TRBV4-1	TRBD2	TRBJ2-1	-	TGCGCCAGCAGCTTTCCCCTTAGCGGGGGCCGCTACAATGAGCAGTTCTTC	CASSFPLSGGRYNEQFF
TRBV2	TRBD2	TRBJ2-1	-	TGTGCCAGCAGTCGGGGGGGCTCCTACAATGAGCAGTTCTTC	CASSRGGSYNEQFF
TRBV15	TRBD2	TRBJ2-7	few	TGTGCCACCAGCAGAGATTGGCCGGGACTATCCTACGAGCAGTACTTC	CATSRDWPGLSYEQYF
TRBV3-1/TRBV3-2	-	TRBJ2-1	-	TGTGCCAGCAGCCAAGATTGGGGATACAATGAGCAGTTCTTC	CASSQDWGYNEQFF
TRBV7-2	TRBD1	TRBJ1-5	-	TGTGCCAGCAGCTCGACAGGGAGCAATCAGCCCCAGCATTTT	CASSSTGSNQPQHF
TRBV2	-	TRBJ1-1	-	TGTGCCAGCACCTTAATCGCCGGAGAGAACACTGAAGCTTTCTTT	CASTLIAGENTEAFF
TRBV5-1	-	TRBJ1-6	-	TGCGCCAGCAGCCCATGGACAGTTAATTCACCCCTCCACTTT	CASSPWTVNSPLHF
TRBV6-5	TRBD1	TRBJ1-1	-	TGTGCCAGCAGTTACCTCGGACAGGGAGATGAAGCTTTCTTT	CASSYLGQGDEAFF
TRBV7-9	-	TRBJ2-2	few	TGTGCCAGCAACTCGTTCGGACCAGGGGCCGGGGAGCTGTTTTTT	CASNSFGPGAGELFF
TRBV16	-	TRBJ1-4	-	TGTGCCAGCAGCCGTCGGGGGTTTAATGAAAAACTGTTTTTT	CASSRRGFNEKLFF
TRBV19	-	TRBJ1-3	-	TGTGCCAGTACCTCTGCGAGTCTCTCTGGAAACACCATATATTTT	CASTSASLSGNTIYF
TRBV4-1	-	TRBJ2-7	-	TGCGCCAGCAGCCAAGACTCTTTCTCCTACGAGCAGTACTTC	CASSQDSFSYEQYF
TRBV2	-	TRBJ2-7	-	TGTGCCAGCACCCTTGCCGGGACATTATCCTACGAGCAGTACTTC	CASTLAGTLSYEQYF
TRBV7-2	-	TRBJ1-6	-	TGTGCCAGCAGCCTCTTCGCGGGGGGGGCGGCTAATTCACCCCTCCACTTT	CASSLFAGGAANSPLHF
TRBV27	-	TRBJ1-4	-	TGTGCCAGCAGTTTATTTATAGGGGGAAGTAATGAAAAACTGTTTTTT	CASSLFIGGSNEKLFF
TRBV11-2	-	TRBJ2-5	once	TGTGCCAGCAGCTTAGACCTCTACCAAGAGACCCAGTACTTC	CASSLDLYQETQYF
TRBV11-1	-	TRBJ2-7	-	TGTGCCAGCAGCTTAAATGGCGGGCAGTACTTC	CASSLNGGQYF
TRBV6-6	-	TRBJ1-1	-	TGTGCCAGCAGTTACTCGGAGGGACGCACTGAAGCTTTCTTT	CASSYSEGRTEAFF